Presented here are 27 T cell receptor beta chains from one specimen sequenced in a study of blood T cell repertoires in COVID-19. Sequenced by immunoSEQ multiplex PCR; TCRdb stores in-frame clones only, minus some. Of about 310,000 clones in the sample, 87% were seen once. Sequencing was done on a sample of peripheral blood. The receptors here all came from a man aged 45 to 65 with active or convalescent COVID-19.

The J gene is TRBJ1-1, the V gene TRBV5-1; D gene unclear. The CDR3 runs 13 residues. Trimming took 1 base from V and 6 from J, leaving 10 bases between them. CDR1 SGHRS and CDR2 YFSETQ come from the germline V gene. The CDR3 nucleotides are TGCGCCAGCAGCTTGTCCGGGGTACCTGAAGCTTTCTTT. Residues: CASSLSGVPEAFF. The complete variable domain, with remaining parts taken from reference TRBV5-1 and TRBJ1-1, reads KAGVTQTPRYLIKTRGQQVTLSCSPISGHRSVSWYQQTPGQGLQFLFEYFSETQRNKGNFPGRFSGRQFSNSRSEMNVSTLELGDSALYLCASSLSGVPEAFFGQGTRLTVV.

V and J are TRBV7-9 and TRBJ2-6; D is possibly TRBD1 (6 bases). The germline V and J ends were trimmed by 4 bases and 3 bases, with 13 bases remaining between them. Germline loops: CDR1 SEHNR, CDR2 FQNEAQ (reference sequence). The CDR3 runs 16 residues. CDR3 protein: CASSSTGLLGANVLTF. CDR3 DNA sequence: TGTGCCAGCAGCTCAACAGGGTTACTTGGGGCCAACGTCCTGACTTTC.

The J gene is TRBJ1-3, the V gene TRBV7-8; perhaps TRBD1 as D (6 bases). CDR3 length: 16 residues. Trimming stripped 2 bases from V and 0 bases from J, with 11 bases between. CDR1 and CDR2 (germline): SGHVS, FQNEAQ. The CDR3 reads CASSLPGQSSGNTIYF. In nucleotides, the CDR3 is TGTGCCAGCAGCTTACCAGGACAGAGCTCTGGAAACACCATATATTTT.

In nucleotides, the CDR3 is TGCGCCAGCAGCCTAGGACAGGGGAATGGCTACACCTTC. Its translation: CASSLGQGNGYTF. The J gene is TRBJ1-2, the V gene TRBV4-3; 9 nucleotides align to TRBD1. The V gene's germline CDR1 is LGHNA and CDR2 YSLEER. With 4 bases clipped from V and 6 bases from J, the junction kept 3 bases outside the gene matches. CDR3 length: 13 residues.

V usage is TRBV11-2 and J usage is TRBJ2-6, with D possibly being TRBD2 (6 bases). CDR3 length: 16 amino acids. In germline, CDR1 is SGHAT, CDR2 FQNNGV. V dropped 0 bases and J dropped 3 bases, with 9 bases sitting between them. CDR3 protein: CASSLDAGNGANVLTF. The CDR3 DNA follows: TGTGCCAGCAGCTTAGATGCGGGGAATGGGGCCAACGTCCTGACTTTC.

V is TRBV5-4 and J is TRBJ2-1; 8 bases are shared with TRBD2. Germline V gives CDR1 SGHNT, CDR2 YYREEE (reference sequence). With 4 bases clipped from V and 4 bases from J, the junction kept 10 bases outside the gene matches. The CDR3 is 16 residues long. The CDR3 is CASSLPTGGGYNEQFF. The CDR3 DNA is TGTGCCAGCAGCCTACCCACGGGCGGGGGGTACAATGAGCAGTTCTTC.

The genes are TRBV2 and TRBJ1-4; maybe TRBD1 (5 bases). V was trimmed by 6 bases and J by 3 bases, leaving 14 bases between them. Germline V CDR1 and CDR2: SNHLY, FYNNEI. There are 15 residues in the CDR3. DNA of the CDR3: TGTGCCAGCAGGGGGCGGGAGGACTCTAATGAAAAACTGTTTTTT. It codes for CASRGREDSNEKLFF.

The chain is built from TRBV4-3 and TRBJ1-1; tentatively, D is TRBD1 (6 bases). The CDR3 extends over 14 amino acids. V shed 4 bases and J shed 5 bases, with 14 bases lying between them. Germline loops: CDR1 LGHNA, CDR2 YSLEER. The CDR3 reads CASSPSGGKTEAFF. The CDR3 DNA is TGCGCCAGCAGCCCTTCGGGGGGCAAGACTGAAGCTTTCTTT.

The J gene is TRBJ1-1, the V gene TRBV30; D is unclear. Germline CDR1 is GTSNPN and CDR2 is SVGIG (reference sequence). V was clipped by 1 base and J by 5 bases, with 8 bases between them. There are 12 residues in the CDR3. In DNA form, the CDR3 reads TGTGCCTGGAGTGAACACGGGACTGAAGCTTTCTTT. It translates to CAWSEHGTEAFF. Full variable domain (missing parts from reference TRBV30 and TRBJ1-1): SQTIHQWPATLVQPVGSPLSLECTVEGTSNPNLYWYRQAAGRGLQLLFYSVGIGQISSEVPQNLSASRPQDRQFILSSKKLLLSDSGFYLCAWSEHGTEAFFGQGTRLTVV.

In its sample, this clone was seen a few times. The V call is TRBV7-9, the J call TRBJ1-6; D gene uncertain. V gave up 8 bases and J gave up 7 bases, with 12 bases separating them. Germline-derived CDR1 and CDR2 are SEHNR and FQNEAQ (reference sequence). The CDR3 loop spans 13 amino acids. CDR3 bases: TGTGCCAGCGGGCGGGAGGGAAATTCACCCCTCCACTTT. Amino acids: CASGREGNSPLHF.

The chain is built from TRBV18 and TRBJ1-6; D not certain. Germline V lookup: CDR1 KGHSH, CDR2 LQKENI. Deletions cut 5 bases from V and 2 bases from J, with 13 bases between. This CDR3 contains 16 residues. The CDR3: CASSGLPVTYNSPLHF. The CDR3 nucleotides read TGTGCCAGCTCAGGACTCCCAGTTACCTATAATTCACCCCTCCACTTT.

This clone occurred a few times. CDR3 in amino acids: CASSLAGTGDMREFF. As DNA, the CDR3 is TGTGCCAGCAGTTTAGCCGGGACAGGTGACATGAGGGAGTTCTTC. The V gene is TRBV28, the J gene TRBJ2-1, with 8 nucleotides matching TRBD1. In germline, CDR1 is MDHEN, CDR2 SYDVKM. This CDR3 comprises 15 residues. V was pared by 2 bases and J by 14 bases, with 14 bases of the junction left unmatched.

The chain couples TRBV6-2 or TRBV6-3 to TRBJ1-5; perhaps TRBD1 as D (5 bases). Germline CDR1 MNHEY, CDR2 SVGEGT. CDR3 length: 15 residues. The germline V and J ends were trimmed by 4 bases and 1 base, with 11 bases remaining between them. The CDR3 nucleotides read TGTGCCAGCAGTTTCGGACATGTCAGCAATCAGCCCCAGCATTTT. It yields the protein CASSFGHVSNQPQHF.

The chain recombines TRBV24-1 with TRBJ1-1; 7 positions agree with TRBD1. The CDR3 runs 15 residues. The V and J ends lost 4 bases and 1 base, in that order; junction bases with no gene match: 5. Germline V gene lookup returns CDR1 KGHDR and CDR2 SFDVKD. The CDR3 loop is CATSDAGGGNTEAFF. CDR3 nucleotides: TGTGCCACCAGTGACGCAGGGGGAGGGAACACTGAAGCTTTCTTT.

The chain is built from TRBV3-1 (or the pseudogene TRBV3-2) and TRBJ2-1, with D perhaps matching TRBD2 (5 bases). From germline, CDR1 is LGHDT and CDR2 YNNKEL (reference sequence). The CDR3 covers 12 residues. V gave up 1 base and J gave up 10 bases, with 8 bases separating them. The CDR3 reads CASSQGRWEQFF. CDR3 coding DNA: TGTGCCAGCAGCCAAGGGAGGTGGGAGCAGTTCTTC.

This chain links TRBV9 with TRBJ1-3; 9 nucleotides match TRBD1. The CDR3 consists of 18 residues. Per the germline V gene, CDR1 is SGDLS and CDR2 is YYNGEE. J gave up 5 bases and V 0 bases, and 12 bases lay outside the gene matches. For the CDR3, the DNA is TGTGCCAGCAGCGTAGATGGAGGGGCGACAGGGGGAAGAAACACCATATATTTT. Amino acids: CASSVDGGATGGRNTIYF.

The CDR3 reads CATSRSPGYEQYF. The DNA for the CDR3 is TGTGCCACCAGCAGGTCACCGGGTTACGAGCAGTACTTC. This chain links TRBV15 with TRBJ2-7; D unresolved. This CDR3 is built from 13 residues. Germline values: CDR1 LNHNV, CDR2 YYDKDF (reference sequence). V was cut by 3 bases and J by 4 bases, with 10 bases left in between.

The V gene is TRBV5-4, the J gene TRBJ1-6; D possibly corresponds to TRBD1 (6 bases). Germline values: CDR1 SGHNT, CDR2 YYREEE (reference sequence). V was shortened by 4 bases and J by 10 bases, with 21 bases between the two germline ends. This CDR3 is 16 amino acids long. This chain's CDR3 is CASSGGGGAGRSPLHF. CDR3 coding DNA: TGTGCCAGCAGCGGAGGGGGGGGCGCCGGGAGGTCACCCCTCCACTTT.

This sequence joins TRBV5-6 and TRBJ2-7; 12 nucleotides agree with TRBD2. This CDR3 has 18 residues. CDR1 and CDR2 (germline): SGHDT, YYEEEE. V shed 4 bases, J shed 5 bases, and the junction held 16 bases outside the gene matches. CDR3 region: CASSPIGLAGYRGNEQYF. CDR3 in DNA: TGTGCCAGCAGCCCGATAGGACTAGCGGGGTACCGGGGGAACGAGCAGTACTTC.

The gene calls are TRBV28 and TRBJ1-5; possible D gene TRBD1, 6 bases. The germline CDR1 and CDR2 sequences are MDHEN and SYDVKM. V was clipped by 4 bases and J by 4 bases, with 14 bases between them. The length of the CDR3 is 15 residues. CDR3 sequence: CASSSEQGSNQPQHF. CDR3 DNA: TGTGCCAGCAGTTCTGAACAGGGCTCTAATCAGCCCCAGCATTTT.

V and J are TRBV6-5 and TRBJ2-7, with 10 bases aligning to TRBD2. This CDR3 is built from 15 residues. After removal of 4 bases from V and 0 bases from J, the junction contained 3 bases not matched to a gene. Germline-derived CDR1 and CDR2 are MNHEY and SVGAGI. CDR3 region: CASSSPSGGSYEQYF. The DNA for the CDR3 is TGTGCCAGCAGTTCCCCTAGCGGGGGCTCCTACGAGCAGTACTTC.

V usage is TRBV7-9 and J usage is TRBJ1-2; D may be TRBD1 (5 bases). V was clipped by 4 bases and J by 2 bases, with 17 bases between them. Germline V gene data show CDR1 as SEHNR and CDR2 as FQNEAQ (reference sequence). There are 16 residues in the CDR3. This CDR3 is CASSSMFDSSNYGYTF. Written as DNA, the CDR3 is TGTGCCAGCAGCTCCATGTTCGACAGCAGCAACTATGGCTACACCTTC.

The chain recombines TRBV3-1 (or the pseudogene TRBV3-2) with TRBJ1-1, with TRBD1 as a possible D gene (6 bases). The CDR3 totals 15 residues. Germline CDR1 is LGHDT and CDR2 is YNNKEL (reference sequence). Trimming removed 2 bases at V and 3 bases at J, with 13 bases between. The CDR3 is CASSQRGAGYTEAFF. The CDR3 DNA sequence: TGTGCCAGCAGCCAACGGGGGGCAGGGTACACTGAAGCTTTCTTT.

The chain joins TRBV10-3 to TRBJ2-5; 7 bases are a match to TRBD1. There are 14 residues in the CDR3. Germline lookup yields CDR1 ENHRY and CDR2 SYGVKD. V was pared by 5 bases and J by 2 bases, with 5 bases of the junction left unmatched. CDR3 amino acids: CAISQGVGQETQYF. Written as DNA, the CDR3 is TGTGCCATCAGTCAGGGGGTAGGGCAAGAGACCCAGTACTTC.

This sequence joins TRBV5-1 and TRBJ1-6; 8 bases line up with TRBD1. Germline V lookup: CDR1 SGHRS, CDR2 YFSETQ. The length of the CDR3 is 14 residues. V lost 2 bases to trimming and J lost 9 bases; unmatched junction nucleotides: 4. CDR3 loop: CASSLNRGTSPLHF. In DNA, the CDR3 is TGCGCCAGCAGCTTAAACAGGGGGACTTCACCCCTCCACTTT.

The chain has TRBV7-2 and TRBJ2-5; 9 positions match TRBD1. The V segment lost 5 bases and the J segment 5 bases; nucleotides outside the gene matches: 6. The CDR3 extends over 14 amino acids. CDR1 SGHTA and CDR2 FQGNSA come from the germline V gene. CDR3 residues: CASSPTGGMETQYF. CDR3 DNA sequence: TGTGCCAGCAGCCCGACAGGGGGGATGGAGACCCAGTACTTC.

This chain links TRBV29-1 with TRBJ2-7; TRBD1 aligns across 7 bases. CDR3 length: 15 amino acids. Germline lookup yields CDR1 SQVTM and CDR2 ANQGSEA. Germline trimming cut 0 bases from V and 0 bases from J; bases unmatched to any gene: 5. CDR3 nucleotide sequence: TGCAGCGTTGAAGATCCCCGACAGGGCTCCTACGAGCAGTACTTC. This codes for CSVEDPRQGSYEQYF.